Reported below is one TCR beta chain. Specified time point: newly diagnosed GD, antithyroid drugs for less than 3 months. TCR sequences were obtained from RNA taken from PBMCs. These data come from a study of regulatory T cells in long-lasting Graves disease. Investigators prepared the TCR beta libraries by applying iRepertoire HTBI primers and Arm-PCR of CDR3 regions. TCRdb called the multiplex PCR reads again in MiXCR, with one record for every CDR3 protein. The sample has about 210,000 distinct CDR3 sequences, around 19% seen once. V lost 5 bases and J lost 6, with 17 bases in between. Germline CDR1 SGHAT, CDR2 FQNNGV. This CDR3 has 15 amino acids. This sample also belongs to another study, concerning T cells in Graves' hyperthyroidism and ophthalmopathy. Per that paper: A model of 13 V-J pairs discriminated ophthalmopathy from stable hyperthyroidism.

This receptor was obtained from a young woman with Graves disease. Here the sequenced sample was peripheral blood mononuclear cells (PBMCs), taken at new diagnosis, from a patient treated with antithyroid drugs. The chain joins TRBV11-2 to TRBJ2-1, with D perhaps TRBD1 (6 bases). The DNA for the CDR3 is TGTGCCAGCAGCGAGACATTGGACAGATTCAATGAGCAGTTCTTC. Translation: CASSETLDRFNEQFF.